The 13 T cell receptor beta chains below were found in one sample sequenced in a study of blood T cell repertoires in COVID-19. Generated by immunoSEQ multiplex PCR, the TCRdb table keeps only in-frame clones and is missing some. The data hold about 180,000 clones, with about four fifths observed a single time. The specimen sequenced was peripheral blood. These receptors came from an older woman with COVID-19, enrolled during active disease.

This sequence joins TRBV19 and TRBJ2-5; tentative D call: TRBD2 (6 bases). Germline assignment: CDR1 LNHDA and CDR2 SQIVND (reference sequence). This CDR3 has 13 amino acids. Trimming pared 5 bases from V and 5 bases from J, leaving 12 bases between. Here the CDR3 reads CASSSLRGETQYF. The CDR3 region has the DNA TGTGCCAGTAGTTCGCTTCGGGGGGAGACCCAGTACTTC.

The CDR3 here is CASSLRQVSGNTIYF. DNA of the CDR3: TGTGCCAGCAGTTTAAGGCAGGTCTCTGGAAACACCATATATTTT. The chain joins TRBV27 to TRBJ1-3; D not resolved. CDR3 length equals 15 residues. The germline CDR1 and CDR2 sequences are MNHEY and SMNVEV (reference sequence). Trimming pared 2 bases from V and 0 bases from J, leaving 8 bases between.

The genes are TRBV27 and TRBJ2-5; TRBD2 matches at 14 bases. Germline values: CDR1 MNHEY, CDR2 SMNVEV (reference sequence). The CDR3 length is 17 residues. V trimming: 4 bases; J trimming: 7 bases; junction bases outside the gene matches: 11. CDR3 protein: CASSSPTTSGRARTQYF. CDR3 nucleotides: TGTGCCAGCAGTTCGCCCACGACTAGCGGGAGGGCCAGGACCCAGTACTTC.

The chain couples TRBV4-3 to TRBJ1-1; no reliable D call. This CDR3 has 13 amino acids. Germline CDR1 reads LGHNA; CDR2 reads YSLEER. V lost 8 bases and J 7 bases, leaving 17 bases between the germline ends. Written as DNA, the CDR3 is TGCGCCAGCTCCCTCGGGATTGGGGATGAAGCTTTCTTT. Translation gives CASSLGIGDEAFF.

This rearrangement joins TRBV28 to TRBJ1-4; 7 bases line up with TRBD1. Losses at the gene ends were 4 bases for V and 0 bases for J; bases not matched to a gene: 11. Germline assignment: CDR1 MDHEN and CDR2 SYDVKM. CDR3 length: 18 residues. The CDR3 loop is CASSSLPTGISTNEKLFF. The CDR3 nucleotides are TGTGCCAGCAGTTCCCTCCCGACAGGGATTTCAACTAATGAAAAACTGTTTTTT.

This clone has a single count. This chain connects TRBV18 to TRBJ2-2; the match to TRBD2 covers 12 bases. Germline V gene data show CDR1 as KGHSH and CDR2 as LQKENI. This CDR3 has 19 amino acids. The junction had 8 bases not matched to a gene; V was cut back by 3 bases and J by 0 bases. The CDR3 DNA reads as TGTGCCAGCTCACCGCTGGGACTAGCGGGTTTCGCGAACACCGGGGAGCTGTTTTTT. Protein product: CASSPLGLAGFANTGELFF.

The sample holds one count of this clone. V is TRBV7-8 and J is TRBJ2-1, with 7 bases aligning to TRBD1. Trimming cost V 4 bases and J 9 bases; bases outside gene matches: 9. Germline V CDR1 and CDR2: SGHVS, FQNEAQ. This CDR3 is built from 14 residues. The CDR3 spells CASSYRDSYFEQFF. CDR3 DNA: TGTGCCAGCAGCTACCGGGACAGTTACTTTGAGCAGTTCTTC.

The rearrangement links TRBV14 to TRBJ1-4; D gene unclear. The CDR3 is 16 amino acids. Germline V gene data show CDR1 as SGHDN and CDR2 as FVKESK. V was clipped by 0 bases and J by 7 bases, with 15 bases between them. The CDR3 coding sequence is TGTGCCAGCAGCCAAGATCTACTCACCTCGGGTGAAAAACTGTTTTTT. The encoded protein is CASSQDLLTSGEKLFF.

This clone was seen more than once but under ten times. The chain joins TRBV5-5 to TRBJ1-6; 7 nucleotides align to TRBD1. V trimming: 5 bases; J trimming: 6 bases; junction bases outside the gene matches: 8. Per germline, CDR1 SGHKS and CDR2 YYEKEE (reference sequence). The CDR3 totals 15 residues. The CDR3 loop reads CASRPTGTVNSPLHF. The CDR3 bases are TGTGCCAGCAGGCCGACCGGGACAGTTAATTCACCCCTCCACTTT.

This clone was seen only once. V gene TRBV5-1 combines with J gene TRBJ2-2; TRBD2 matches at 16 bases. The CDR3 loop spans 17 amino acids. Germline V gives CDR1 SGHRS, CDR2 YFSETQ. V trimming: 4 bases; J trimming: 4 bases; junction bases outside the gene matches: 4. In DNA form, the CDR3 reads TGCGCCAGCAGCCGGGGACTAGCGGGAGGGAGCACCGGGGAGCTGTTTTTT. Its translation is CASSRGLAGGSTGELFF.

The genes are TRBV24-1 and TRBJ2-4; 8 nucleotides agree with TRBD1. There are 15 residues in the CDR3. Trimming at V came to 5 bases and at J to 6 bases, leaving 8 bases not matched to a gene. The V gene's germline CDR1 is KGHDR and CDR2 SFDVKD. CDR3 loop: CATSAATGVGNIQYF. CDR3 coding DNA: TGTGCCACCAGTGCCGCGACAGGGGTCGGAAACATTCAGTACTTC.

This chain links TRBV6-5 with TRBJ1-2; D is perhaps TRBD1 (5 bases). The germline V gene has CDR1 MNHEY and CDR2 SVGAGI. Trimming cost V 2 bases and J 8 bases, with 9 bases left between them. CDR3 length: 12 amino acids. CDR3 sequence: CASSYARGGYTF. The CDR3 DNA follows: TGTGCCAGCAGTTACGCTCGGGGGGGCTACACCTTC.

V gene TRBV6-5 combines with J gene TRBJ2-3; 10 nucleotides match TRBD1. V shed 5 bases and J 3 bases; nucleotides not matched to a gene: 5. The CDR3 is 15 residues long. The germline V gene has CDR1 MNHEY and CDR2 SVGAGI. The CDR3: CASSRRDRGTDTQYF. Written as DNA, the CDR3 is TGTGCCAGCAGTCGAAGGGACAGGGGAACAGATACGCAGTATTTT.